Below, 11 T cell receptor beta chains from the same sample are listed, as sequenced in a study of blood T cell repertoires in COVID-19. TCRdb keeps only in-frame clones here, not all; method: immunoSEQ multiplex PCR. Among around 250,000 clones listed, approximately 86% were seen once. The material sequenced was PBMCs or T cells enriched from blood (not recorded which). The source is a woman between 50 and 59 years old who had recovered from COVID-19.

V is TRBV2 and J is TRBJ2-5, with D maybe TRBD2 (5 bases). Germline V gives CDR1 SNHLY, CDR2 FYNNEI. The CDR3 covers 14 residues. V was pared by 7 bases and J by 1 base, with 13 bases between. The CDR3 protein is CASNPGLSQETQYF. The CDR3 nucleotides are TGTGCCAGCAACCCAGGACTTTCCCAAGAGACCCAGTACTTC.

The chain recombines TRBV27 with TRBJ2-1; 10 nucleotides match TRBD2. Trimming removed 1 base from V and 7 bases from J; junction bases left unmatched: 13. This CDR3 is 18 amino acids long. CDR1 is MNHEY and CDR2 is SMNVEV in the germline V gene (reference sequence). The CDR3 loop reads CASSLLASGRASFNEQFF. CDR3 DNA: TGTGCCAGCAGTTTATTGGCCAGCGGGAGGGCGTCCTTTAATGAGCAGTTCTTC.

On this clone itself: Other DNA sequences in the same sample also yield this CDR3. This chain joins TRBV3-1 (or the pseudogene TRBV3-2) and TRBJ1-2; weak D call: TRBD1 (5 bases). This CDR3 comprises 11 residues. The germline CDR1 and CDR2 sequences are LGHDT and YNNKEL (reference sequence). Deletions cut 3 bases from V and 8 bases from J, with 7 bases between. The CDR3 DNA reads TGTGCCAGCAGCCAGGGGGGAGGCTACACCTTC. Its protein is CASSQGGGYTF.

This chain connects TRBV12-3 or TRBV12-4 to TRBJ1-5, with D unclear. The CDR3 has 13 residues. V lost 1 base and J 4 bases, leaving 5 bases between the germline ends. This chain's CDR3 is CASSLVQNQPQHF. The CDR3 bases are TGTGCCAGCAGTTTAGTCCAGAATCAGCCCCAGCATTTT.

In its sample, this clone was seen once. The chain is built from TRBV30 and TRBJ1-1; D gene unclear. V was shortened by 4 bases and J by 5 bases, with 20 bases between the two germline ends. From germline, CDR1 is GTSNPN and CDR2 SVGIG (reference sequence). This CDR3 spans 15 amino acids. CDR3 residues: CAWIGLGPGRTEAFF. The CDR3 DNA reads TGTGCCTGGATAGGGTTAGGACCGGGGAGAACTGAAGCTTTCTTT.

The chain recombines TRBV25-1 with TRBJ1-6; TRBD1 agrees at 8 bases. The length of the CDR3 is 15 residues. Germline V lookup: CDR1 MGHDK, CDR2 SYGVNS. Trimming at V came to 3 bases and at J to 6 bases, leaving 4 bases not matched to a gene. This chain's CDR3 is CASSDGQGVNSPLHF. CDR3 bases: TGTGCCAGCAGTGACGGACAGGGTGTTAATTCACCCCTCCACTTT.

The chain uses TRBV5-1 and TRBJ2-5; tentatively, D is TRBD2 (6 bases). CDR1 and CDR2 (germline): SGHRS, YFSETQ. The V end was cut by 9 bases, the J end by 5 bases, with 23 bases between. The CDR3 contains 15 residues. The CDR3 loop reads CATHPSPRDFETQYF. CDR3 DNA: TGCGCCACCCACCCCTCTCCTAGGGACTTCGAGACCCAGTACTTC.

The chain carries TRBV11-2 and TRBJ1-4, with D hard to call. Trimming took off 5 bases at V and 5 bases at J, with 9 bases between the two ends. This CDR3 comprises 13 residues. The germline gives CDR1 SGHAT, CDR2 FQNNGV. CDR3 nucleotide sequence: TGTGCCAGCAGCCCCCCCCAAAATGAAAAACTGTTTTTT. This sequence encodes CASSPPQNEKLFF.

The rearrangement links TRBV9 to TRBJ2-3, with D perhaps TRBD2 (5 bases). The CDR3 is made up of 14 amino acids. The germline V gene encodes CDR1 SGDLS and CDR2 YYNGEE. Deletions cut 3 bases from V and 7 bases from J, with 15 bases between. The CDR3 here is CASSDYTGINTQYF. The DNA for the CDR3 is TGTGCCAGCAGCGACTATACGGGGATTAATACGCAGTATTTT.

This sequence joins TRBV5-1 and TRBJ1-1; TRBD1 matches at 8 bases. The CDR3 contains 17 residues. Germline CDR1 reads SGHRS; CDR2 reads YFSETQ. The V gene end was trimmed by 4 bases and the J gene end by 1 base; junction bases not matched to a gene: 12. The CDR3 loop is CASSLKDRGVWNTEAFF. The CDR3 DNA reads TGCGCCAGCAGCCTCAAAGACAGGGGTGTATGGAACACTGAAGCTTTCTTT.

This CDR3 is CASSRDTLNTEAFF. CDR3 DNA sequence: TGTGCCAGCAGCAGGGACACGTTGAACACTGAAGCTTTCTTT. This chain connects TRBV5-4 to TRBJ1-1; D is perhaps TRBD1 (6 bases). V lost 4 bases, J lost 0 bases, and 10 bases lay in between. Germline values: CDR1 SGHNT, CDR2 YYREEE (reference sequence). The CDR3 covers 14 residues.